This T cell receptor (beta chain) stems from a study of T cell responses to AZD1222 COVID-19 vaccine. V was pared by 5 bases and J by 2 bases, with 6 bases of the junction left unmatched. The CDR3 spans 16 residues. The germline V gene has CDR1 LNHDA and CDR2 SQIVND (reference sequence). Produced via immunoSEQ multiplex PCR; TCRdb's table is partial and in-frame only. The sample shows 100,000 or so clones, under 95% of them seen only once. The material sequenced was peripheral blood, taken on day 0 of AZD1222 vaccination. The clonotype was recovered from an adult in good health. The chain employs TRBV19 and TRBJ2-6; TRBD1 aligns across 7 bases. CDR3 bases: TGTGCCAGTAGTGTCATAGGGACAGCTGGGGCCAACGTCCTGACTTTC. Amino acid sequence: CASSVIGTAGANVLTF.